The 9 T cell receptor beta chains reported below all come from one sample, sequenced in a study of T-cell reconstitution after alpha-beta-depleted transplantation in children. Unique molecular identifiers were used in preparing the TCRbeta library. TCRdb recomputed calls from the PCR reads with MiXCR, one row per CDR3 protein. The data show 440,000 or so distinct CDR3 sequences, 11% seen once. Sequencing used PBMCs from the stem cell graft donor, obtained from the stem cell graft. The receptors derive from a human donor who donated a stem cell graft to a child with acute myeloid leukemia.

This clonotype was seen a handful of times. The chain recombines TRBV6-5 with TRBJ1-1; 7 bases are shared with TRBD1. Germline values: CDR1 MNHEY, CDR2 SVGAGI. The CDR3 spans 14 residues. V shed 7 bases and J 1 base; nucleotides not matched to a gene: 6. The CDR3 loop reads CASTPTGRNTEAFF. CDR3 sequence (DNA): TGTGCCAGCACCCCGACAGGGAGGAACACTGAAGCTTTCTTT.

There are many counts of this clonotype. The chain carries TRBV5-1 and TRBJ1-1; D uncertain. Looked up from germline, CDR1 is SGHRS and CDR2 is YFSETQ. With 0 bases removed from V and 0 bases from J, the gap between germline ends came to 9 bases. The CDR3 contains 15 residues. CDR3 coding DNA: TGCGCCAGCAGCTTGGTAGTAGGGCTGAACACTGAAGCTTTCTTT. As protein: CASSLVVGLNTEAFF.

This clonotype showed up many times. The CDR3 DNA is TGCGCCAGCAGCTTGGGACTAGCGGGAGGAAAGACCCAGTACTTC. Translating it yields CASSLGLAGGKTQYF. The V gene is TRBV5-1, the J gene TRBJ2-5, with 13 bases aligning to TRBD2. Germline CDR1 and CDR2: SGHRS and YFSETQ. The CDR3 spans 15 residues. V shed 0 bases and J 6 bases; nucleotides not matched to a gene: 2. Based on the CDR3 plus reference TRBV5-1 and TRBJ2-5, the full variable domain is KAGVTQTPRYLIKTRGQQVTLSCSPISGHRSVSWYQQTPGQGLQFLFEYFSETQRNKGNFPGRFSGRQFSNSRSEMNVSTLELGDSALYLCASSLGLAGGKTQYFGPGTRLLVL.

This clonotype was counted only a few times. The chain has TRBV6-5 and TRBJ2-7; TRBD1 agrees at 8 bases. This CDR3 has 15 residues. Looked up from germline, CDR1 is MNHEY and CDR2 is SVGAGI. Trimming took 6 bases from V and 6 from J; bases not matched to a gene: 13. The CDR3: CASSRSGGALSEQYV. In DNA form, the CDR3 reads TGTGCCAGCAGCCGTTCAGGGGGCGCTTTGTCCGAGCAGTACGTC.

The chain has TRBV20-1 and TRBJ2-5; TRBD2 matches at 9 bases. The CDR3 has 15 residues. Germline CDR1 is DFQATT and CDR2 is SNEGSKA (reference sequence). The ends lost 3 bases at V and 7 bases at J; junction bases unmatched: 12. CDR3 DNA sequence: TGCAGTGCTAGCTGGCTAGCGGGACAAATAACGACCCAGTACTTC. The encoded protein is CSASWLAGQITTQYF.

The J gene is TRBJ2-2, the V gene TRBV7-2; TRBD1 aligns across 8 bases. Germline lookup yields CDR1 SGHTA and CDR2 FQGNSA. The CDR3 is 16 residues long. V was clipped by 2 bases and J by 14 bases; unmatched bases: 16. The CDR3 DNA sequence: TGTGCCAGCAGCTTATTCAACAGGGGGTCATCCCTGCCACTGTTTTTT. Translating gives CASSLFNRGSSLPLFF.

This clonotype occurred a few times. The CDR3 DNA follows: TGCAGCGTTGATCAGCAGATCCTCTCCTACGAGCAGTACGTC. Protein sequence: CSVDQQILSYEQYV. The V gene is TRBV29-1, the J gene TRBJ2-7; no definite D call. The CDR3 runs to 14 residues. Looked up from germline, CDR1 is SQVTM and CDR2 is ANQGSEA. Trimming took 3 bases from V and 0 from J, leaving 12 bases between them.

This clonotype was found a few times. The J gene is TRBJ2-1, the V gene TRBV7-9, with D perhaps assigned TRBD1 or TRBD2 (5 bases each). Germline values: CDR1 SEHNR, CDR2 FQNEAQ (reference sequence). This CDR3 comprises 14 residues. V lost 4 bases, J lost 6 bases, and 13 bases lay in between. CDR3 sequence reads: CASSYSRDANEQFF. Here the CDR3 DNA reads TGTGCCAGCAGCTATTCCCGGGACGCCAATGAGCAGTTCTTC. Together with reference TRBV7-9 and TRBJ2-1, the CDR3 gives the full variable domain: DTGVSQNPRHKITKRGQNVTFRCDPISEHNRLYWYRQTLGQGPEFLTYFQNEAQLEKSRLLSDRFSAERPKGSFSTLEIQRTEQGDSAMYLCASSYSRDANEQFFGPGTRLTVL.

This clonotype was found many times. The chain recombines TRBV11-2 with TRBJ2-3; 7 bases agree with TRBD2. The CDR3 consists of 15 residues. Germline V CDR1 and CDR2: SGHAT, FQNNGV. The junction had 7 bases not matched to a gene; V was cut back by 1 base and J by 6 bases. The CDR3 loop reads CASSLGGGPKDTQYF. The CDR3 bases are TGTGCCAGCAGCTTAGGGGGGGGTCCGAAGGATACGCAGTATTTT.